Listed here is a single T cell receptor beta chain. Its cognate antigen is unknown. TCRdb keeps only in-frame clones here, not all; method: immunoSEQ multiplex PCR. Here the sample spans 260,000 or so clones, about 86% being singletons. The CDR3 has 16 amino acids. Germline CDR1 reads SGHNT; CDR2 reads YYREEE (reference sequence). V lost 3 bases, J lost 3 bases, and 5 bases stayed unmatched. The data were taken from a study of cytomegalovirus exposure and HLA in healthy donors. Points from the study as a whole: Researchers counted 180 or so TCR beta chains as cytomegalovirus-associated.

The sequenced material came from PBMCs. The TCR originated in a man aged 18 to 35 in good health and CMV-seronegative. The V and J genes are TRBV5-4 and TRBJ1-4; 10 bases are shared with TRBD1. CDR3 residues: CASSSDRGRSNEKLFF. The CDR3, as DNA: TGTGCCAGCAGCTCCGACAGGGGGCGGTCTAATGAAAAACTGTTTTTT.